These 9 T cell receptor beta chains were sequenced from one sample in a study of T cell changes during pregnancy in multiple sclerosis. Generated by immunoSEQ multiplex PCR, the TCRdb table keeps only in-frame clones and is missing some. Among fewer than 15,000 clones listed, roughly nine tenths were seen once. The material sequenced was CD8+ T cells from peripheral blood mononuclear cells, taken after pregnancy. The source is a female donor in good health, enrolled as a control in a pregnancy study.

The chain recombines TRBV19 with TRBJ2-1, with unresolved D. The V and J ends lost 1 base and 5 bases respectively, with 12 bases between them. The CDR3 is made up of 15 amino acids. The germline CDR1 and CDR2 sequences are LNHDA and SQIVND (reference sequence). CDR3: CASSIGPLEHNEQFF. The DNA of the CDR3 is TGTGCCAGTAGTATAGGCCCCCTAGAGCACAATGAGCAGTTCTTC.

The count of this clone is one. The chain combines TRBV5-4 with TRBJ2-7, with 8 bases identical to TRBD1. CDR3 length: 15 amino acids. Germline CDR1 is SGHNT and CDR2 is YYREEE (reference sequence). Trimming removed 5 bases from V and 4 bases from J; junction bases left unmatched: 11. CDR3 bases: TGTGCCAGCAGTCAGGGGGCGCGGGACATTTACGAGCAGTACTTC. Translated, it gives CASSQGARDIYEQYF.

The chain combines TRBV10-2 with TRBJ1-5; tentatively, D is TRBD1 (6 bases). Germline-derived CDR1 and CDR2 are WSHSY and SAAADI. The CDR3 extends over 15 amino acids. V lost 6 bases and J 3 bases, leaving 15 bases between the germline ends. Here the CDR3 reads CASRGMTGLNQPQHF. In DNA form, the CDR3 reads TGCGCCAGCAGGGGCATGACAGGACTCAATCAGCCCCAGCATTTT.

V and J are TRBV11-3 and TRBJ2-1; 9 bases agree with TRBD2. The length of the CDR3 is 14 residues. Looked up from germline, CDR1 is SGHNT and CDR2 is YENEEA. With V trimmed by 5 bases and J by 3 bases, 2 bases remained unmatched. CDR3 region: CASSISGGYNEQFF. The CDR3 DNA sequence: TGTGCCAGCAGCATTAGCGGGGGCTACAATGAGCAGTTCTTC.

This sequence joins TRBV28 and TRBJ2-1, with D possibly TRBD1 on 6 matching bases. V was cut by 8 bases and J by 7 bases, with 24 bases left in between. There are 16 residues in the CDR3. The V gene's germline CDR1 is MDHEN and CDR2 SYDVKM. CDR3: CASPRDNPRPRNEQFF. Written as DNA, the CDR3 is TGTGCCAGCCCACGGGACAACCCCCGCCCTCGGAATGAGCAGTTCTTC.

This chain uses TRBV27 with TRBJ2-7, with 7 bases lining up with TRBD1. Germline values: CDR1 MNHEY, CDR2 SMNVEV (reference sequence). CDR3 length: 13 residues. V lost 5 bases to trimming and J lost 3 bases; unmatched junction nucleotides: 4. The CDR3 coding sequence is TGTGCCAGCAGTATCGGGACAGTCTACGAGCAGTACTTC. The encoded protein is CASSIGTVYEQYF.

The sample holds a few counts of this clone. The chain employs TRBV6-1 and TRBJ2-7; 9 nucleotides align to TRBD1. The CDR3 has 16 residues. Trimming took 0 bases from V and 4 from J; bases not matched to a gene: 7. From germline, CDR1 is MNHNS and CDR2 SASEGT. The CDR3 sequence: CASSEAGTGLGYEQYF. CDR3 sequence (DNA): TGTGCCAGCAGTGAAGCCGGGACAGGGTTGGGGTACGAGCAGTACTTC.

The chain has TRBV19 and TRBJ1-2; 8 bases align to TRBD1. The germline V gene has CDR1 LNHDA and CDR2 SQIVND (reference sequence). V shed 7 bases, J shed 2 bases, and the junction held 9 bases outside the gene matches. The CDR3 contains 15 residues. In DNA form, the CDR3 reads TGTGCCAGTAACGGACAGGGTGGAGTGAACTATGGCTACACCTTC. Translating it yields CASNGQGGVNYGYTF. Looking up the rest from reference TRBV19 and TRBJ1-2 gives the full variable domain: DGGITQSPKYLFRKEGQNVTLSCEQNLNHDAMYWYRQDPGQGLRLIYYSQIVNDFQKGDIAEGYSVSREKKESFPLTVTSAQKNPTAFYLCASNGQGGVNYGYTFGSGTRLTVV.

The CDR3 protein is CASSLRGTVYSNQPQHF. In nucleotides, the CDR3 is TGTGCCAGCAGCCTCCGGGGTACGGTTTATAGCAATCAGCCCCAGCATTTT. The chain couples TRBV5-6 to TRBJ1-5, with D unclear. CDR3 length equals 17 residues. Germline CDR1 and CDR2: SGHDT and YYEEEE. Trimming removed 4 bases at V and 0 bases at J, with 17 bases between.